The TCR beta chain under discussion was sequenced for a study of shared clonotypes between healthy human individuals (TCRdb year 2020). At the level of the whole study: The cohort included three men and two women between 18 and 49 years of age. For each donor, three plates each were used for CD4 naive and CD4 memory, two plates were used for CD8 naive, and one plate was used for CD8 memory. To estimate repertoire size and how much clonotypes are shared between individuals, the study performed deep sequencing of blood TCR repertoires from 4 to 6 healthy adults. Each donor's leukapheresis produced roughly between roughly 0.94 and 9.5 billion PBMCs. Libraries were prepared and TCR repertoires were sequenced by different laboratories using diverse techniques, in order to increase sequencing depth and limit assay-specific biases. Here is what the overall study found, with its caveats: Estimated clonotype richness was generally larger for naive than for memory subsets. Sharing across a handful of donors was observed for approximately 5% of naive CD4, about 3.2% of naive CD8, about 2.5% of memory CD4, and around 0.44% of memory CD8 clonotypes. Sampling was restricted to blood, and TCR repertoires in tissues likely differ from the TCR repertoires found in blood. Based on pairwise subsampling, the degree of clonotype sharing among donors was expected to be affected by sequencing depth. Incomplete sequencing was indicated by rarefaction of sorted-subset datasets, despite the large sequencing depth. Clonotypes shared by all four sorted-subset donors showed higher generation probabilities than non-shared clonotypes. Because the study included only a small number of donors, the genetic and exposure-history diversity represented was limited.

A distance of 14 bases separates the germline ends of V and J, which lose 2 bases and 0 bases respectively. The germline V gene (reference sequence) provides CDR1 SEHNR and CDR2 FQNEAQ. The CDR3 sequence holds 18 residues, the cysteine and phenylalanine included. Of the read, only the CDR3 DNA is kept; its 54 bases are in frame from base 1. Regarding this clone: This receptor's antigen is unknown. The input lacks base qualities; no much larger clone sits a single base away.

TCR CDR3 regions were amplified from genomic DNA by multiplex PCR using the deep immunoSEQ assay. Extracted genomic DNA from each cell subset was spread evenly across all wells of several immunoSEQ 96-well plates, with each plate serving as a replicate. For sorted subsets, each replicate PCR was loaded with approximately 0.2 ug genomic DNA, equivalent to about 30,000 T cell genomes. Purified libraries were quantified with a Qubit 3.0 fluorometer, sized on a Bioanalyzer 2100, and re-quantified with the KAPA Library Quantification kit. Every immunoSEQ 96-well plate was sequenced on a dedicated single-read 150-cycle Illumina NextSeq 550 flow cell. In the paper's pipeline: Because the immunoSEQ output held only junctional sequences and lacked quality scores, the filtering could not match the filtering applied to full-length reads. Sequences were annotated with PyIR, a Python wrapper for IgBLAST v1.9, using IMGT germline references to assign V/J genes and CDR3. Reads with weak V/J assignments (E-value above 1e-6), missing CDR3, stop codons, out-of-frame junctions, or ambiguous translated residues were removed. V3J clonotypes were defined as sequences sharing the same inferred V gene, J gene, and CDR3 amino acid sequence. The percentage overlap between two repertoires was calculated by dividing the number of shared unique clonotypes by the size of the smaller repertoire. Richness of each repertoire was evaluated using RTK rarefaction, the Chao1 estimator, and Recon v2.1 estimates of unobserved clonotypes. OLGA was used to compute generation probabilities for all TCRbeta clonotypes that the gDNA method yielded from a handful of donors. TCRdb retrieved this table from immuneACCESS and kept in-frame rearrangements only. Not all clones are present; in checked studies, unresolved V genes account for under half, and no reason is known for the remainder. The DNA gave D and trimming, while V, J and clone size come from that table. Across this sample there are 2 million to 2.5 million clones, with roughly 95% seen only once. The biggest ten clones account for roughly 0.13% of the sample.

The donors were healthy, HIV-negative adults who had no recently reported acute infections or vaccinations. Every donor was a Caucasian adult residing in Nashville, Tennessee, USA. CD4+ T cells were enriched through magnetic negative selection, after which naive cells were positively selected on CD45RA and the remaining negative fraction served as the memory subset. After blood collection by leukapheresis, PBMCs were isolated using Ficoll-Histopaque density gradient centrifugation and then cryopreserved in the vapor phase of liquid nitrogen. Analytical flow cytometry was used to check the purity and quantity of each magnetically sorted T cell population. Genomic DNA was isolated from each sorted fraction and quantified by UV absorbance on a Nanodrop 2000c.

The origin of this receptor is a young man in good health. Source material: naive CD4+ T cells sorted from blood. The sample's cell subset or site, from its label and the paper: CD45RA+ positively selected. The chain was built from TRBV7-9 and TRBJ1-6, with the D gene not clear enough to name. In nucleotides, the sequence is TGTGCCAGCAGCTTAAACCCCACGGGGAGCTCCTATAATTCACCCCTCCACTTT. The encoded protein is CASSLNPTGSSYNSPLHF.